The subject of this entry is one TCR beta chain. The antigen is not known. The data were obtained in a study of lymphopenia after photon versus proton radiotherapy. General study results and limits: Survival link was tested only in deceased patients; proton benefit remains a possibility. Under photons, naive T cells and diversity fell while effector/memory populations rose.

The data were produced by immunoSEQ multiplex PCR, yet TCRdb's version contains in-frame clones alone and is incomplete. The sample shows more than 25,000 clones, approximately 87% of them seen only once. The V end lost 6 bases, the J end lost 6 bases, and 6 bases lay between the germline ends. The CDR3 runs 11 residues. Germline V gene sequence: CDR1 SNHLY, CDR2 FYNNEI. This clonotype was obtained from a woman aged 45-65 years with pancreatic cancer. The rearrangement links TRBV2 to TRBJ1-3; D remains unclear. The sample here was peripheral blood, taken from a patient treated with photon-based radiotherapy. CDR3 sequence (DNA): TGTGCCAGCAGCGAGGTAAACACCATATATTTT. It is translated as CASSEVNTIYF. Full variable domain (missing parts from reference TRBV2 and TRBJ1-3): EPEVTQTPSHQVTQMGQEVILRCVPISNHLYFYWYRQILGQKVEFLVSFYNNEISEKSEIFDDQFSVERPDGSNFTLKIRSTKLEDSAMYFCASSEVNTIYFGEGSWLTVV.